This T cell receptor (beta chain) is from a study of response to subunit inactivated influenza vaccine. The CDR3 spans 14 residues. V lost 3 bases, J lost 8 bases, and 10 bases stayed unmatched. The germline V gene encodes CDR1 SQVTM and CDR2 ANQGSEA. MiXCR was run by TCRdb on the RT-PCR reads, yielding one entry per CDR3 protein. In the table there are about 540,000 distinct CDR3 sequences, approximately 20% of which are singletons. These data are also associated with another study on T cells expressing NK-cell markers. That investigation notes: cDNA encoding TCR beta was synthesized via 5'RACE template switching incorporating UMIs. The study drew TCR beta repertoires from sorted CD3+CD56+NKG2C+, CD3+CD56+NKG2C- and CD3+CD56-NKG2C+ T cells. HCMV seropositivity characterized most of the eight sequenced donors, and seronegativity one. Dominant NKG2C+ clonotypes in 6 or 7 donors made up about 1.0-8% of CD8+ T cells. The study did not resolve the HCMV specificity of expanded NKG2C+ T cell clones.

The rearrangement uses TRBV29-1 and TRBJ2-5; 9 bases align to TRBD1. The clonotype comes from a man in his fifties who received an inactivated influenza vaccine. The material was CD4+ T cells sorted from PBMCs, obtained less than 13 days after vaccination. The CDR3 loop is CSVDRRTGEGTQYF. The CDR3 region has the DNA TGCAGCGTTGACCGACGGACAGGGGAAGGAACCCAGTACTTC.